This TCR beta chain was found in a study of T cell responses to AZD1222 COVID-19 vaccine. Study as a whole: Second-dose schedules of about 4 or about 12 weeks were combined.

CDR3 length: 15 amino acids. The germline V gene has CDR1 SGHTA and CDR2 FQGNSA. Trimming removed 7 bases from V and 6 bases from J, with 18 bases in between. A note on this clone: The antigen is unknown.

Findings and limits, study-wide: Spike-specific TCR breadth and depth both grew after two AZD1222 doses.

TCRdb keeps only in-frame clones here, not all; method: immunoSEQ multiplex PCR. Of about 85,000 clones in the sample, 86% were seen once. The chain combines TRBV7-2 with TRBJ2-2; D might be TRBD2 (6 bases). The sequencing here drew on peripheral blood, taken on day 0 of AZD1222 vaccination. The sequence derives from an adult in good health. Here the CDR3 reads CASTPSLALAGELFF. For the CDR3, the DNA is TGTGCCAGCACCCCCAGTCTAGCGCTGGCCGGGGAGCTGTTTTTT.